This TCR beta chain was captured in a study of T-cell memory formation after mild COVID-19. Overall study context: Largely, TCR clusters stayed within a single donor.

Trimming removed 0 bases from V and 5 bases from J, with 11 bases in between. Germline V gene sequence: CDR1 SGHRS, CDR2 YFSETQ. CDR3 length: 14 residues. Findings and caveats of the study: The SARS-CoV-2 specificity of second-wave clones reaching peak at day 37 remained unverified. Prior to infection, memory already included some responding clones, suggesting cross-reactive memory joined.

This clonotype was counted at least ten times. Its antigen remains unidentified. A single record per CDR3 protein comes from TCRdb applying MiXCR to the 5' RACE reads. The table has about 190,000 distinct CDR3 sequences, 15% to 20% seen once. The TCR sequence derives from an adult woman who had mild COVID-19 (a few samples of this study predate the infection). Cell type and time point are not known. The sample consisted of PBMCs or a T cell subset sorted from them (not recorded which). V gene TRBV5-1 combines with J gene TRBJ2-5; tentative D call: TRBD2 (5 bases). The CDR3 sequence is CASSLDEGWETQYF. The DNA of the CDR3 is TGCGCCAGCAGCTTGGACGAGGGTTGGGAGACCCAGTACTTC.